The next 26 T cell receptor beta chains were all read from a single sample in a study of T cells after yellow fever vaccination. MiXCR was run by TCRdb on the 5' RACE reads, yielding one entry per CDR3 protein. This table has about 260,000 distinct CDR3 sequences, about 3.9% appearing once. The sequenced sample was PBMCs, obtained 15 days after the yellow fever booster vaccination. Receptor source: a man between 18 and 35 years old who received the YFV17D yellow fever vaccine.

This clonotype was seen more than once but under ten times. This rearrangement joins TRBV5-1 to TRBJ2-3; tentative D call: TRBD1 (5 bases). Germline CDR1 reads SGHRS; CDR2 reads YFSETQ. The CDR3 loop spans 14 amino acids. The germline V and J ends were trimmed by 5 bases and 3 bases, with 13 bases remaining between them. CDR3 nucleotides: TGCGCCAGCAGGGCAACGACAGAAACAGATACGCAGTATTTT. This sequence encodes CASRATTETDTQYF.

This clonotype was observed many times. The gene calls are TRBV7-2 and TRBJ1-6; D unclear. The V end lost 7 bases, the J end lost 10 bases, and 11 bases lay between the germline ends. The CDR3 covers 12 residues. Germline-derived CDR1 and CDR2 are SGHTA and FQGNSA. The CDR3 is CASNFLGSPLHF. The CDR3 nucleotides are TGTGCCAGCAACTTCCTCGGATCACCCCTCCACTTT.

This clonotype was seen repeatedly, ten times or more. The chain carries TRBV20-1 and TRBJ1-6; maybe TRBD1 (6 bases). The germline V gene has CDR1 DFQATT and CDR2 SNEGSKA (reference sequence). The CDR3 sequence is 14 residues long. V was trimmed by 1 base and J by 8 bases, leaving 12 bases between them. Here the CDR3 DNA reads TGCAGTGCTAGAGGACAGGTTCAGGATTCACCCCTCCACTTT. This sequence encodes CSARGQVQDSPLHF.

This clonotype appeared many times. V and J are TRBV10-3 and TRBJ2-2; TRBD1 matches at 7 bases. The CDR3 length is 15 residues. With 8 bases clipped from V and 0 bases from J, the junction kept 6 bases outside the gene matches. Germline V gene data show CDR1 as ENHRY and CDR2 as SYGVKD. The CDR3 region has the DNA TGTGCCATCGGACGGGACAGATCGAACACCGGGGAGCTGTTTTTT. It translates to CAIGRDRSNTGELFF.

The sample holds many counts of this clonotype. The V gene is TRBV5-1, the J gene TRBJ2-3; TRBD1 matches at 10 bases. With 3 bases clipped from V and 1 base from J, the junction kept 5 bases outside the gene matches. Looked up from germline, CDR1 is SGHRS and CDR2 is YFSETQ. The CDR3 runs to 16 residues. CDR3 residues: CASSSSGTGGTDTQYF. The CDR3 nucleotides read TGCGCCAGCAGCTCCTCCGGGACAGGGGGCACAGATACGCAGTATTTT.

This clonotype was detected ten times or more. J is TRBJ1-5 and V is TRBV20-1; 12 positions match TRBD1. V was pared by 5 bases and J by 5 bases, with 4 bases of the junction left unmatched. Germline loops: CDR1 DFQATT, CDR2 SNEGSKA (reference sequence). The CDR3 length is 14 residues. The chain's CDR3 is CSAGDRGLYQPQHF. DNA for the CDR3: TGCAGTGCTGGGGACAGGGGGCTGTATCAGCCCCAGCATTTT.

This clonotype was found many times. The chain recombines TRBV9 with TRBJ2-5; 12 bases line up with TRBD1. Germline V CDR1 and CDR2: SGDLS, YYNGEE. This CDR3 region has 15 residues. V was pared by 3 bases and J by 5 bases, with 5 bases of the junction left unmatched. The CDR3 region has the DNA TGTGCCAGCAGCGGGGACAGGGGGCTTTGGGAGACCCAGTACTTC. This sequence encodes CASSGDRGLWETQYF.

This clonotype was seen repeatedly, ten times or more. The chain has TRBV5-1 and TRBJ2-2, with TRBD2 matching 7 bases. J gave up 5 bases and V 5 bases, and 15 bases lay outside the gene matches. Germline CDR1 reads SGHRS; CDR2 reads YFSETQ. The CDR3 is 17 amino acids. The CDR3 loop is CASRREPGGSGTGELFF. The CDR3, as DNA: TGCGCCAGCAGGCGCGAACCGGGGGGAAGTGGAACCGGGGAGCTGTTTTTT.

This clonotype was observed at least ten times. This chain links TRBV9 with TRBJ2-5, with a weak D call TRBD2 (6 bases). Deletions cut 0 bases from V and 7 bases from J, with 13 bases between. Germline CDR1 and CDR2: SGDLS and YYNGEE. CDR3 length: 14 amino acids. CDR3 sequence reads: CASSVGGDQRTQYF. In DNA, the CDR3 is TGTGCCAGCAGCGTAGGGGGGGACCAACGGACCCAGTACTTC.

This clonotype was seen ten or more times. The chain combines TRBV27 with TRBJ2-4; D is possibly TRBD1 (7 bases). The CDR3 is 15 amino acids. Germline V CDR1 and CDR2: MNHEY, SMNVEV (reference sequence). V lost 2 bases to trimming and J lost 8 bases, with 16 bases between them. The CDR3: CASSLNGRGVYIQYF. The CDR3 bases are TGTGCCAGCAGTTTAAACGGCAGGGGGGTATACATTCAGTACTTC.

This clonotype was recorded many times. The chain is built from TRBV19 and TRBJ2-3; D is perhaps TRBD1 or TRBD2 (5 bases each). The CDR3 extends over 13 amino acids. Germline V gene data show CDR1 as LNHDA and CDR2 as SQIVND (reference sequence). The V gene lost 7 bases and the J gene lost 3 bases, with 11 bases spanning the gap. The CDR3 loop reads CASNPGSTDTQYF. The CDR3 nucleotides are TGTGCCAGTAATCCAGGGAGTACAGATACGCAGTATTTT.

This clonotype has ten or more counts. The rearrangement links TRBV7-9 to TRBJ1-5; the D is unclear. V was shortened by 4 bases and J by 3 bases, with 10 bases between the two germline ends. This CDR3 region has 14 residues. Germline CDR1 SEHNR, CDR2 FQNEAQ (reference sequence). CDR3 sequence: CASSWSGSNQPQHF. CDR3 nucleotides: TGTGCCAGCAGCTGGAGCGGTTCCAATCAGCCCCAGCATTTT. Using reference TRBV7-9 and TRBJ1-5 for the parts outside the CDR3, the full variable domain is DTGVSQNPRHKITKRGQNVTFRCDPISEHNRLYWYRQTLGQGPEFLTYFQNEAQLEKSRLLSDRFSAERPKGSFSTLEIQRTEQGDSAMYLCASSWSGSNQPQHFGDGTRLSIL.

This clonotype was counted many times. The DNA of the CDR3 is TGTGCCAGCAGTCTATTCTCGAGTGCCCGGAAGACCCAGTACTTC. Protein product: CASSLFSSARKTQYF. The chain joins TRBV12-3 or TRBV12-4 to TRBJ2-5; D is uncertain. The V gene lost 5 bases and the J gene lost 6 bases, with 19 bases spanning the gap. This CDR3 has 15 residues.

This sequence joins TRBV12-5 and TRBJ2-7; D might be TRBD1 or TRBD2, each matching 7 bases. The germline V and J ends were trimmed by 6 bases and 0 bases, with 12 bases remaining between them. The CDR3 runs 14 residues. Germline values: CDR1 LGHNT, CDR2 FRNRAP. The CDR3 sequence is CASGQGGSSYEQYF. The CDR3 nucleotides read TGTGCTAGTGGCCAGGGGGGGAGCTCCTACGAGCAGTACTTC.

The rearrangement links TRBV5-1 to TRBJ2-5; perhaps TRBD2 as D (6 bases). Germline values: CDR1 SGHRS, CDR2 YFSETQ. V dropped 5 bases and J dropped 4 bases, with 21 bases sitting between them. This CDR3 has 16 residues. This chain's CDR3 is CASRISGGEVRETQYF. In DNA form, the CDR3 reads TGCGCCAGCAGGATATCCGGCGGGGAGGTCCGAGAGACCCAGTACTTC.

This clonotype was seen at least ten times. V and J are TRBV12-3 or TRBV12-4 and TRBJ2-2, with TRBD2 identical over 7 bases. This CDR3 has 18 residues. Losses at the gene ends were 2 bases for V and 0 bases for J; bases not matched to a gene: 9. The DNA of the CDR3 is TGTGCCAGCAGTTTATATGGCTGGGAGGGCACGAACACCGGGGAGCTGTTTTTT. It specifies CASSLYGWEGTNTGELFF.

This clonotype occurred many times. The chain is built from TRBV9 and TRBJ1-1; D gene ambiguous. Germline CDR1 is SGDLS and CDR2 is YYNGEE. This CDR3 is built from 13 residues. Trimming took off 0 bases at V and 1 base at J, with 4 bases between the two ends. The CDR3 DNA follows: TGTGCCAGCAGCGTAGGGAGGAACACTGAAGCTTTCTTT. It is translated as CASSVGRNTEAFF.

This clonotype was detected ten times or more. Its ends do not fully match the called genes, so a read error is possible. V and J are TRBV5-1 and TRBJ1-1, with D unclear. Germline CDR1 reads SGHRS; CDR2 reads YFSETQ. This CDR3 comprises 13 residues. For the CDR3, the DNA is TGTGCCAGCAGCCTAAGGGTTGGCACTGAAGCTTTCTTT. Translation gives CASSLRVGTEAFF.

This clonotype was seen many times. This chain joins TRBV20-1 and TRBJ2-3, with 11 bases identical to TRBD2. Trimming cost V 2 bases and J 4 bases; bases outside gene matches: 11. Germline V gene lookup returns CDR1 DFQATT and CDR2 SNEGSKA (reference sequence). The CDR3 loop spans 17 amino acids. The CDR3 reads CSARSPRLAGLADTQYF. CDR3 DNA sequence: TGCAGTGCTAGATCCCCTCGACTAGCGGGGCTAGCAGATACGCAGTATTTT.

This clonotype came up many times. This rearrangement joins TRBV20-1 to TRBJ2-1; D unclear. Germline loops: CDR1 DFQATT, CDR2 SNEGSKA (reference sequence). The CDR3 runs to 15 residues. V was pared by 3 bases and J by 0 bases, with 12 bases between. The CDR3 coding sequence is TGCAGTGCTAGGGCGAGAAAGAGCTCCTACAATGAGCAGTTCTTC. Translation: CSARARKSSYNEQFF.

This rearrangement joins TRBV5-1 to TRBJ1-3; TRBD1 might be the D (6 bases). Trimming pared 4 bases from V and 0 bases from J, leaving 8 bases between. The length of the CDR3 is 14 residues. CDR1 and CDR2 from the germline V gene are SGHRS and YFSETQ. The CDR3 reads CASSVDSSGNTIYF. In nucleotides, the CDR3 is TGCGCCAGCAGCGTGGACAGCTCTGGAAACACCATATATTTT.

This clonotype was detected ten times or more. The chain links TRBV4-3 to TRBJ2-3; the D gene is possibly TRBD1 (6 bases). Trimming shortened V by 3 bases and J by 2 bases, and 12 bases separated the two germline ends. The germline V gene encodes CDR1 LGHNA and CDR2 YSLEER. The CDR3 consists of 15 residues. This chain's CDR3 is CASSQTGTNTDTQYF. CDR3 nucleotide sequence: TGCGCCAGCAGCCAGACCGGGACAAACACAGATACGCAGTATTTT.

Many counts were recorded for this clonotype. The chain carries TRBV19 and TRBJ2-7; no reliable D call. The CDR3 covers 13 residues. Germline V gene lookup returns CDR1 LNHDA and CDR2 SQIVND (reference sequence). V dropped 4 bases and J dropped 0 bases, with 7 bases sitting between them. CDR3 sequence: CASSTWPSYEQYF. The CDR3 coding sequence is TGTGCCAGTAGTACTTGGCCCTCCTACGAGCAGTACTTC.

This clonotype was seen many times. This rearrangement joins TRBV9 to TRBJ1-3; D gene unclear. CDR1 is SGDLS, CDR2 YYNGEE, per germline. The CDR3 sequence is 12 residues long. With 3 bases removed from V and 1 base from J, the gap between germline ends came to 2 bases. The CDR3 nucleotides read TGTGCCAGCAGCGGGTCTGGAAACACCATATATTTT. It translates to CASSGSGNTIYF.

Ten or more counts support this clonotype. The V and J genes are TRBV20-1 and TRBJ2-1, with TRBD2 matching over 10 bases. This CDR3 spans 16 amino acids. The junction had 10 bases not matched to a gene; V was cut back by 0 bases and J by 8 bases. From germline, CDR1 is DFQATT and CDR2 SNEGSKA (reference sequence). The CDR3 coding sequence is TGCAGTGCTAGAGATGTGTTAGCGGGGGGAGGCTATGAGCAGTTCTTC. Its translation is CSARDVLAGGGYEQFF.

This clonotype has a count of ten or more. The rearrangement uses TRBV15 and TRBJ2-3; 14 positions agree with TRBD2. The V and J ends lost 0 bases and 5 bases, in that order; junction bases with no gene match: 10. The CDR3 sequence is 19 residues long. CDR1 LNHNV and CDR2 YYDKDF come from the germline V gene (reference sequence). CDR3 in DNA: TGTGCCACCAGCAGAGACTCGGCGGGACTAGCGGGGGTGGAAGATACGCAGTATTTT. This translates into CATSRDSAGLAGVEDTQYF.